Presented here are 25 T cell receptor beta chains from one specimen sequenced in a study of early T cells in non-severe SARS-CoV-2 infection. TCRdb processed the 5' RACE reads anew with MiXCR; each CDR3 protein has one entry. Of under 85,000 distinct CDR3 sequences listed, over 10% are singletons. The sample consisted of whole blood. These receptors originate from an adult who was a healthcare worker with PCR-confirmed SARS-CoV-2 infection or an uninfected control (not recorded which).

This clonotype was counted a few times. The chain links TRBV15 to TRBJ2-7; TRBD2 aligns across 11 bases. The V and J ends lost 1 base and 0 bases, in that order; junction bases with no gene match: 2. CDR3 length: 16 amino acids. Germline CDR1 LNHNV, CDR2 YYDKDF (reference sequence). CDR3 bases: TGTGCCACCAGCAGAGGACTAGCGGGGTACTCCTACGAGCAGTACTTC. Translation: CATSRGLAGYSYEQYF.

This CDR3 is CASSPDRVSYEQYF. In DNA form, the CDR3 reads TGTGCCAGCAGCCCAGACAGGGTCTCCTACGAGCAGTACTTC. The chain employs TRBV6-1 and TRBJ2-7; TRBD1 aligns across 7 bases. The CDR3 has 14 residues. With V trimmed by 6 bases and J by 0 bases, 5 bases remained unmatched. Germline CDR1 reads MNHNS; CDR2 reads SASEGT.

This clonotype was detected many times. The rearrangement uses TRBV30 and TRBJ1-2; D perhaps matches TRBD1 (6 bases). This CDR3 comprises 14 residues. Trimming took off 3 bases at V and 4 bases at J, with 15 bases between the two ends. Looked up from germline, CDR1 is GTSNPN and CDR2 is SVGIG (reference sequence). The CDR3 protein is CAWRDFRGGYGYTF. The DNA for the CDR3 is TGTGCCTGGAGGGATTTCAGGGGCGGCTATGGCTACACCTTC.

This clonotype was counted only a few times. The rearrangement links TRBV29-1 to TRBJ2-5, with D possibly TRBD2 on 6 matching bases. The CDR3 runs to 12 residues. The V and J ends lost 8 bases and 2 bases respectively, with 12 bases between them. Germline-derived CDR1 and CDR2 are SQVTM and ANQGSEA. This CDR3 reads CSSGPGQETQYF. The CDR3 DNA reads as TGCAGCAGCGGGCCGGGTCAAGAGACCCAGTACTTC.

This clonotype occurred many times. V usage is TRBV20-1 and J usage is TRBJ2-4; D may match TRBD1 or TRBD2 (5 bases each). Germline V gene lookup returns CDR1 DFQATT and CDR2 SNEGSKA (reference sequence). The CDR3 runs to 15 residues. V dropped 2 bases and J dropped 4 bases, with 15 bases sitting between them. CDR3 sequence: CSARLLRDEKNIQYF. The CDR3 DNA sequence: TGCAGTGCTAGACTTCTCCGGGACGAAAAAAACATTCAGTACTTC.

This clonotype was seen at least ten times. The genes are TRBV2 and TRBJ2-3, with D perhaps matching TRBD2 (5 bases). The CDR3 has 14 residues. V lost 6 bases and J lost 0, with 10 bases in between. Germline CDR1 and CDR2: SNHLY and FYNNEI. The DNA for the CDR3 is TGTGCCAGCAGGAGCGGTGCGAGCACAGATACGCAGTATTTT. It specifies CASRSGASTDTQYF.

This clonotype was seen many times. The J gene is TRBJ2-7, the V gene TRBV12-5; D is unresolved. Trimming stripped 3 bases from V and 0 bases from J, with 6 bases between. Germline V gene sequence: CDR1 LGHNT, CDR2 FRNRAP. This CDR3 contains 13 residues. DNA of the CDR3: TGTGCTAGTGGTTTTTATGCCTCCTACGAGCAGTACTTC. It is translated as CASGFYASYEQYF.

This clonotype was seen a few times. The rearrangement uses TRBV7-2 and TRBJ2-5, with 7 bases aligning to TRBD1. The junction had 8 bases not matched to a gene; V was cut back by 5 bases and J by 5 bases. The CDR3 extends over 14 amino acids. Germline CDR1 and CDR2: SGHTA and FQGNSA. The CDR3 sequence: CASSRDRREETQYF. In DNA, the CDR3 is TGTGCCAGCAGCCGGGACAGACGAGAGGAGACCCAGTACTTC.

This clonotype has only a few counts. The gene calls are TRBV29-1 and TRBJ2-1; 7 bases are shared with TRBD1. Germline V CDR1 and CDR2: SQVTM, ANQGSEA. The CDR3 contains 15 residues. The V and J ends lost 5 bases and 1 base, in that order; junction bases with no gene match: 8. CDR3 loop: CSVRGQESSYNEQFF. The CDR3 DNA reads TGCAGCGTTAGAGGACAGGAGAGTTCCTACAATGAGCAGTTCTTC.

This clonotype has a count of ten or more. This sequence joins TRBV7-6 and TRBJ2-3; D assignment may be TRBD1 or TRBD2 (6 bases each). Deletions cut 2 bases from V and 0 bases from J, with 12 bases between. The CDR3 consists of 16 residues. CDR1 is SGHVS, CDR2 FNYEAQ, per germline. The CDR3: CASSLSLGGSTDTQYF. The DNA of the CDR3 is TGTGCCAGCAGCTTAAGCCTCGGGGGCAGCACAGATACGCAGTATTTT.

The chain has TRBV11-2 and TRBJ2-7; D remains unclear. The germline V gene has CDR1 SGHAT and CDR2 FQNNGV. The CDR3 is 19 residues long. The V and J ends lost 1 base and 5 bases respectively, with 27 bases between them. CDR3 region: CASSLGDMAAFKGANEQYF. The DNA for the CDR3 is TGTGCCAGCAGCTTAGGCGACATGGCGGCATTCAAGGGCGCGAACGAGCAGTACTTC. Supplemented by reference TRBV11-2 and TRBJ2-7, the full variable domain reads EAGVAQSPRYKIIEKRQSVAFWCNPISGHATLYWYQQILGQGPKLLIQFQNNGVVDDSQLPKDRFSAERLKGVDSTLKIQPAKLEDSAVYLCASSLGDMAAFKGANEQYFGPGTRLTVT.

This clonotype was seen ten or more times. This sequence joins TRBV3-1 and TRBJ1-2, with 7 bases matching TRBD1. CDR1 LGHDT and CDR2 YNNKEL come from the germline V gene (reference sequence). The CDR3 loop spans 15 amino acids. The ends lost 1 base at V and 4 bases at J; junction bases unmatched: 6. CDR3 DNA sequence: TGTGCCAGCAGCCAAGTCGCTGCAGGGGGCTATGGCTACACCTTC. It specifies CASSQVAAGGYGYTF.

This clonotype has only one observation. This chain connects TRBV3-1 to TRBJ1-6; D is possibly TRBD1 (5 bases). Trimming shortened V by 4 bases and J by 10 bases, and 14 bases separated the two germline ends. This CDR3 has 14 residues. Germline V gene lookup returns CDR1 LGHDT and CDR2 YNNKEL (reference sequence). The CDR3 nucleotides read TGTGCCAGCAGCCGTGGATCGGGGGGGTCACCCCTCCACTTT. Encoded protein: CASSRGSGGSPLHF.

Only a few counts were recorded for this clonotype. This chain links TRBV5-1 with TRBJ1-5; TRBD1 might be the D (6 bases). CDR1 is SGHRS and CDR2 is YFSETQ in the germline V gene. The germline V and J ends were trimmed by 3 bases and 1 base, with 8 bases remaining between them. The CDR3 is 14 amino acids. CDR3 in amino acids: CASSSGQSNQPQHF. The CDR3, as DNA: TGCGCCAGCAGCTCAGGACAGAGCAATCAGCCCCAGCATTTT.

This clonotype was seen a handful of times. J is TRBJ1-3 and V is TRBV7-2; D not resolved. This CDR3 region has 15 residues. Germline V gives CDR1 SGHTA, CDR2 FQGNSA. The V and J ends lost 5 bases and 0 bases respectively, with 11 bases between them. In DNA form, the CDR3 reads TGTGCCAGCAGCCCGGGGTCGAGCTCTGGAAACACCATATATTTT. Its translation is CASSPGSSSGNTIYF.

This clonotype was found a few times. CDR3 residues: CASSTFWGGSTEAFF. CDR3 in DNA: TGTGCCAGCAGTACGTTCTGGGGGGGGAGTACTGAAGCTTTCTTT. V usage is TRBV6-1 and J usage is TRBJ1-1; maybe TRBD1 (5 bases). This CDR3 spans 15 amino acids. CDR1 and CDR2 (germline): MNHNS, SASEGT. V was clipped by 5 bases and J by 5 bases, with 18 bases between them.

The DNA for the CDR3 is TGTGCCAGCAGCCCCAGACTAGCGCCCTCAGATACGCAGTATTTT. It codes for CASSPRLAPSDTQYF. The rearrangement uses TRBV3-1 and TRBJ2-3; 8 bases are a match to TRBD2. This CDR3 has 15 residues. In germline, CDR1 is LGHDT, CDR2 YNNKEL (reference sequence). The ends lost 4 bases at V and 4 bases at J; junction bases unmatched: 7.

This clonotype was detected ten times or more. J is TRBJ2-5 and V is TRBV6-2 or TRBV6-3; TRBD2 matches at 12 bases. V lost 6 bases to trimming and J lost 6 bases; unmatched junction nucleotides: 11. Germline V gene sequence: CDR1 MNHEY, CDR2 SVGEGT. The CDR3 consists of 16 residues. CDR3 sequence (DNA): TGTGCCAGCAGGACTAGCGGGAGTGAGGGTGGAAAGACCCAGTACTTC. It specifies CASRTSGSEGGKTQYF.

The chain employs TRBV10-3 and TRBJ2-2; the D is unclear. The germline gives CDR1 ENHRY, CDR2 SYGVKD. The CDR3 runs to 12 residues. The V end was cut by 3 bases, the J end by 6 bases, with 5 bases between. The CDR3: CAISEPPGELFF. DNA for the CDR3: TGTGCCATCAGTGAACCTCCCGGGGAGCTGTTTTTT.

The genes are TRBV9 and TRBJ2-3; no clear D gene. Deletions cut 0 bases from V and 2 bases from J, with 7 bases between. CDR1 and CDR2 from the germline V gene are SGDLS and YYNGEE. The CDR3 extends over 14 amino acids. The chain's CDR3 is CASSVAALTDTQYF. In DNA, the CDR3 is TGTGCCAGCAGCGTAGCGGCGCTCACAGATACGCAGTATTTT.

The chain employs TRBV29-1 and TRBJ1-5; TRBD1 aligns across 8 bases. The CDR3 is 13 amino acids. The V gene end was trimmed by 7 bases and the J gene end by 5 bases; junction bases not matched to a gene: 7. CDR1 SQVTM and CDR2 ANQGSEA come from the germline V gene. DNA of the CDR3: TGCAGCGCCCGGACAGGGCCGGATCAGCCCCAGCATTTT. Translation: CSARTGPDQPQHF.

V gene TRBV5-1 combines with J gene TRBJ1-3, with unresolved D. The germline V gene encodes CDR1 SGHRS and CDR2 YFSETQ. Trimming stripped 4 bases from V and 0 bases from J, with 11 bases between. There are 15 residues in the CDR3. Here the CDR3 reads CASSVALSSGNTIYF. In DNA form, the CDR3 reads TGCGCCAGCAGCGTGGCGTTGAGCTCTGGAAACACCATATATTTT.

This clonotype was counted between two and nine times. V usage is TRBV29-1 and J usage is TRBJ2-1; D is undetermined. The CDR3 runs 10 residues. Germline values: CDR1 SQVTM, CDR2 ANQGSEA. V was trimmed by 3 bases and J by 6 bases, leaving 3 bases between them. CDR3: CSVDFNEQFF. DNA for the CDR3: TGCAGCGTTGATTTCAATGAGCAGTTCTTC.

There are many counts of this clonotype. The gene calls are TRBV18 and TRBJ1-4; D might be TRBD1 (6 bases). Germline values: CDR1 KGHSH, CDR2 LQKENI. V gave up 4 bases and J gave up 5 bases, with 8 bases separating them. This CDR3 has 13 amino acids. The CDR3 bases are TGTGCCAGCTCACTTGGACAGAATGAAAAACTGTTTTTT. This sequence encodes CASSLGQNEKLFF. The full variable domain, its missing parts supplied by reference TRBV18 and TRBJ1-4, is NAGVMQNPRHLVRRRGQEARLRCSPMKGHSHVYWYRQLPEEGLKFMVYLQKENIIDESGMPKERFSAEFPKEGPSILRIQQVVRGDSAAYFCASSLGQNEKLFFGSGTQLSVL.

This clonotype came up a few times. V and J are TRBV15 and TRBJ1-4; 7 bases match TRBD1. Germline V gene lookup returns CDR1 LNHNV and CDR2 YYDKDF (reference sequence). This CDR3 is 15 amino acids long. Unmatched junction bases numbered 8, after V lost 2 bases and J lost 8 bases. The CDR3 protein is CATSRSSGGWEKLFF. The CDR3 nucleotides are TGTGCCACCAGCAGATCTTCAGGGGGTTGGGAAAAACTGTTTTTT.